These 27 T cell receptor beta chains came from one sample sequenced in a study of cytomegalovirus exposure and HLA in healthy donors. Produced via immunoSEQ multiplex PCR; TCRdb's table is partial and in-frame only. The sample records about 66,000 clones, approximately 97% being singletons. Material: PBMCs. The receptors were gathered from a woman younger than 35 in good health and CMV-seropositive.

The chain recombines TRBV12-5 with TRBJ1-1; D remains unclear. This CDR3 spans 12 amino acids. The V and J ends lost 7 bases and 0 bases respectively, with 6 bases between them. Germline CDR1 reads LGHNT; CDR2 reads FRNRAP. The CDR3 is CASVDMNTEAFF. The DNA of the CDR3 is TGTGCTAGTGTAGATATGAACACTGAAGCTTTCTTT. Using reference TRBV12-5 and TRBJ1-1 for the parts outside the CDR3, the full variable domain is DARVTQTPRHKVTEMGQEVTMRCQPILGHNTVFWYRQTMMQGLELLAYFRNRAPLDDSGMPKDRFSAEMPDATLATLKIQPSEPRDSAVYFCASVDMNTEAFFGQGTRLTVV.

V and J are TRBV9 and TRBJ2-7; 10 bases agree with TRBD1. The CDR3 runs 14 residues. CDR1 and CDR2 from the germline V gene are SGDLS and YYNGEE. With V trimmed by 4 bases and J by 6 bases, 7 bases remained unmatched. DNA for the CDR3: TGTGCCAGCAGCTTCGGACAGGGGGGTTTCGAGCAGTACTTC. Translation: CASSFGQGGFEQYF. Full variable domain (remainder filled in from reference TRBV9 and TRBJ2-7): DSGVTQTPKHLITATGQRVTLRCSPRSGDLSVYWYQQSLDQGLQFLIQYYNGEERAKGNILERFSAQQFPDLHSELNLSSLELGDSALYFCASSFGQGGFEQYFGPGTRLTVT.

This chain joins TRBV18 and TRBJ2-3; D is uncertain. The CDR3 has 21 amino acids. V lost 2 bases, J lost 0 bases, and 27 bases lay in between. Per germline, CDR1 KGHSH and CDR2 LQKENI. The DNA for the CDR3 is TGTGCCAGCTCACCAAAAAGTCTTGCGGATGTCGGCCTTTCTAGCACAGATACGCAGTATTTT. Protein sequence: CASSPKSLADVGLSSTDTQYF.

The rearrangement links TRBV4-1 to TRBJ2-3; 9 bases fit TRBD1. The CDR3 is 15 amino acids. J lost 6 bases, V lost 1 base, and 5 bases had no gene match. Per germline, CDR1 MGHRA and CDR2 YSYEKL. The CDR3 DNA reads as TGCGCCAGCAGCCAAGTGTGGACAGGGGTGGATACGCAGTATTTT. Its translation is CASSQVWTGVDTQYF.

This chain joins TRBV30 and TRBJ1-1, with no clear D. This CDR3 spans 8 amino acids. Trimming shortened V by 2 bases and J by 11 bases, and 3 bases separated the two germline ends. In germline, CDR1 is GTSNPN, CDR2 SVGIG (reference sequence). The CDR3 nucleotides read TGTGCCTGGAGTTATGCTTTCTTT. Amino acid sequence: CAWSYAFF.

CDR3 amino acids: CAPGGLAEQETQYF. In nucleotides, the CDR3 is TGTGCCCCGGGAGGGCTAGCGGAACAAGAGACCCAGTACTTC. The rearrangement joins TRBV6-6 to TRBJ2-5, with 8 bases matching TRBD2. The CDR3 runs 14 residues. Germline V gene data show CDR1 as MNHNY and CDR2 as SVGAGI (reference sequence). V lost 11 bases and J lost 2; bases outside the gene matches: 10.

The chain employs TRBV2 and TRBJ1-6; 10 bases line up with TRBD1. The J segment lost 6 bases and the V segment lost 7 bases, leaving 6 bases of the junction unmatched. This CDR3 has 15 residues. Germline values: CDR1 SNHLY, CDR2 FYNNEI. CDR3 in amino acids: CASKVGQGFNSPLHF. For the CDR3, the DNA is TGTGCCAGCAAGGTGGGACAGGGGTTTAATTCACCCCTCCACTTT. Supplemented by reference TRBV2 and TRBJ1-6, the full variable domain reads EPEVTQTPSHQVTQMGQEVILRCVPISNHLYFYWYRQILGQKVEFLVSFYNNEISEKSEIFDDQFSVERPDGSNFTLKIRSTKLEDSAMYFCASKVGQGFNSPLHFGNGTRLTVT.

Points on this clone: The same CDR3 also results from other DNA sequences found in this sample. The chain has TRBV9 and TRBJ1-3; tentative D call: TRBD1 (5 bases). CDR1 is SGDLS and CDR2 is YYNGEE in the germline V gene. This CDR3 has 15 amino acids. Trimming pared 0 bases from V and 0 bases from J, leaving 7 bases between. The chain's CDR3 is CASSVGGGSGNTIYF. In DNA, the CDR3 is TGTGCCAGCAGCGTAGGGGGGGGCTCTGGAAACACCATATATTTT.

This chain links TRBV6-4 with TRBJ1-1; D uncertain. V lost 6 bases and J lost 0, with 11 bases in between. Germline values: CDR1 MRHNA, CDR2 SNTAGT. This CDR3 comprises 14 residues. The CDR3: CASSANALNTEAFF. The CDR3 DNA reads TGTGCCAGCAGCGCGAATGCGCTGAACACTGAAGCTTTCTTT.

This chain connects TRBV28 to TRBJ2-5; TRBD2 matches at 8 bases. CDR1 MDHEN and CDR2 SYDVKM come from the germline V gene. The CDR3 loop spans 13 amino acids. The V segment lost 7 bases and the J segment 3 bases; nucleotides outside the gene matches: 4. CDR3 DNA sequence: TGTGCCAGCACCGGGGGGGGGAAAGAGACCCAGTACTTC. It encodes CASTGGGKETQYF.

On this clone: The same CDR3 is also encoded by other DNA sequences in this sample. This chain joins TRBV7-6 and TRBJ1-4, with D unclear. V lost 1 base to trimming and J lost 2 bases, with 14 bases between them. Germline CDR1 reads SGHVS; CDR2 reads FNYEAQ. The CDR3 is made up of 17 amino acids. The chain's CDR3 is CASSLGGGFATNEKLFF. For the CDR3, the DNA is TGTGCCAGCAGCTTAGGCGGAGGATTCGCCACTAATGAAAAACTGTTTTTT.

The chain has TRBV30 and TRBJ1-2, with D possibly being TRBD1 (5 bases). Between the trimmed V and J ends, which lost 0 bases and 3 bases, there was a span of 17 bases. The CDR3 runs to 16 residues. Germline CDR1 reads GTSNPN; CDR2 reads SVGIG (reference sequence). The CDR3 is CAWSVRGGVAYYGYTF. CDR3 bases: TGTGCCTGGAGTGTACGGGGGGGGGTGGCGTACTATGGCTACACCTTC.

The rearrangement links TRBV4-1 to TRBJ2-2, with D unresolved. Germline CDR1 MGHRA, CDR2 YSYEKL. V gave up 5 bases and J gave up 4 bases, with 5 bases separating them. The CDR3 is 12 residues long. CDR3 amino acids: CASSSLTGELFF. CDR3 nucleotide sequence: TGCGCCAGCAGCTCACTCACCGGGGAGCTGTTTTTT.

The table lists this clone with a few counts. The chain is built from TRBV28 and TRBJ1-3; TRBD1 matches 7 bases. Germline V gene data show CDR1 as MDHEN and CDR2 as SYDVKM. The V and J ends lost 3 bases and 0 bases, in that order; junction bases with no gene match: 5. The CDR3 has 16 amino acids. CDR3 sequence (DNA): TGTGCCAGCAGTTTCGTGACAGGGTTCTCTGGAAACACCATATATTTT. It specifies CASSFVTGFSGNTIYF.

The V gene is TRBV9, the J gene TRBJ2-1; 10 bases align to TRBD2. Germline V gives CDR1 SGDLS, CDR2 YYNGEE. The CDR3 length is 20 residues. With V trimmed by 0 bases and J by 0 bases, 12 bases remained unmatched. The CDR3 bases are TGTGCCAGCAGCGTAGGGCCGAGGGCTAGCGGGAGAAGCTCCTACAATGAGCAGTTCTTC. It yields the protein CASSVGPRASGRSSYNEQFF.

The rearrangement joins TRBV12-5 to TRBJ2-2; 9 bases fit TRBD1. The CDR3 is made up of 18 amino acids. The ends lost 1 base at V and 2 bases at J; junction bases unmatched: 8. Germline CDR1 is LGHNT and CDR2 is FRNRAP. As DNA, the CDR3 is TGTGCTAGTGGTTTGGCCCTGGGGACAGGGTCAAACACCGGGGAGCTGTTTTTT. It yields the protein CASGLALGTGSNTGELFF.

V is TRBV30 and J is TRBJ2-3; a weak D match, TRBD2 (5 bases). The CDR3 has 15 residues. Trimming removed 1 base from V and 0 bases from J, with 11 bases in between. The germline CDR1 and CDR2 sequences are GTSNPN and SVGIG (reference sequence). CDR3 nucleotides: TGTGCCTGGAGTGACGGGGTCCGAAGCACAGATACGCAGTATTTT. Translating gives CAWSDGVRSTDTQYF.

This clone was counted once. The J gene is TRBJ2-7, the V gene TRBV29-1; weak D call: TRBD1 (5 bases). Germline V gene sequence: CDR1 SQVTM, CDR2 ANQGSEA. The CDR3 covers 13 residues. The V end lost 4 bases, the J end lost 0 bases, and 10 bases lay between the germline ends. CDR3 nucleotide sequence: TGCAGCGTTGGAGCAGGGAACTCCTACGAGCAGTACTTC. Protein: CSVGAGNSYEQYF.

The CDR3 DNA is TGCAGTGCTATTTATACCGGGGAGCTGTTTTTT. It is translated as CSAIYTGELFF. The chain joins TRBV20-1 to TRBJ2-2, with D uncertain. V was clipped by 4 bases and J by 5 bases, with 5 bases between them. Germline values: CDR1 DFQATT, CDR2 SNEGSKA (reference sequence). The length of the CDR3 is 11 residues.

The chain combines TRBV6-5 with TRBJ1-1, with TRBD1 identical over 8 bases. The CDR3 consists of 13 residues. The germline CDR1 and CDR2 sequences are MNHEY and SVGAGI. The V gene end was trimmed by 6 bases and the J gene end by 1 base; junction bases not matched to a gene: 1. Here the CDR3 reads CASRDRGNTEAFF. CDR3 bases: TGTGCCAGCAGAGACAGGGGGAACACTGAAGCTTTCTTT.

This chain uses TRBV7-3 with TRBJ1-3; 7 nucleotides align to TRBD1. The CDR3 extends over 15 amino acids. Germline V gene lookup returns CDR1 SGHTA and CDR2 FQGTGA. J was trimmed by 0 bases and V by 5 bases; bases with no gene match: 4. CDR3 coding DNA: TGTGCCAGCAGCCCTGGGACAGTCTCTGGAAACACCATATATTTT. Encoded protein: CASSPGTVSGNTIYF.

The J gene is TRBJ2-7, the V gene TRBV6-6; 8 bases agree with TRBD2. Trimming took 8 bases from V and 5 from J; bases not matched to a gene: 8. CDR3 size: 13 residues. In germline, CDR1 is MNHNY, CDR2 SVGAGI (reference sequence). The CDR3 DNA follows: TGTGCCAGCTCGGGGGGGGCCTTTGACGAGCAGTACTTC. As protein: CASSGGAFDEQYF.

The CDR3 loop reads CASSEFRSGDPSTDTQYF. The CDR3 region has the DNA TGTGCCAGCAGTGAATTTAGGTCAGGGGACCCTAGCACAGATACGCAGTATTTT. The rearrangement joins TRBV2 to TRBJ2-3; maybe TRBD1 (6 bases). This CDR3 is built from 18 residues. V lost 2 bases and J 0 bases, leaving 18 bases between the germline ends. CDR1 and CDR2 (germline): SNHLY, FYNNEI.

The chain is built from TRBV4-1 and TRBJ1-2; 7 positions agree with TRBD1. Germline assignment: CDR1 MGHRA and CDR2 YSYEKL. The length of the CDR3 is 17 residues. V lost 3 bases and J lost 5; bases outside the gene matches: 15. CDR3 bases: TGCGCCAGCAGCCAGGAACCGGACAGGCCCAATAGGTATGGCTACACCTTC. Protein product: CASSQEPDRPNRYGYTF.

The chain recombines TRBV6-5 with TRBJ1-4, with no clear D. Trimming took 3 bases from V and 0 from J, leaving 5 bases between them. Germline lookup yields CDR1 MNHEY and CDR2 SVGAGI. The CDR3 loop spans 14 amino acids. CDR3 sequence (DNA): TGTGCCAGCAGTTATGGGCCAACTAATGAAAAACTGTTTTTT. Its protein product is CASSYGPTNEKLFF.

V usage is TRBV7-2 and J usage is TRBJ2-3; D not resolved. Trimming took off 1 base at V and 3 bases at J, with 17 bases between the two ends. CDR3 length: 17 amino acids. Germline assignment: CDR1 SGHTA and CDR2 FQGNSA. The CDR3 nucleotides read TGTGCCAGCAGCTTAGAATTGTTAGCTCTTTTAACAGATACGCAGTATTTT. It yields the protein CASSLELLALLTDTQYF.

The chain is built from TRBV25-1 and TRBJ2-3, with D perhaps TRBD1 (5 bases). V was cut by 7 bases and J by 3 bases, with 14 bases left in between. This CDR3 comprises 14 residues. The germline CDR1 and CDR2 sequences are MGHDK and SYGVNS. The CDR3 is CASKATGVTDTQYF. CDR3 nucleotide sequence: TGTGCCAGCAAAGCTACAGGAGTAACAGATACGCAGTATTTT. The full variable domain, its missing parts supplied by reference TRBV25-1 and TRBJ2-3, is EADIYQTPRYLVIGTGKKITLECSQTMGHDKMYWYQQDPGMELHLIHYSYGVNSTEKGDLSSESTVSRIRTEHFPLTLESARPSHTSQYLCASKATGVTDTQYFGPGTRLTVL.